The 13 T cell receptor beta chains reported below all come from one sample, sequenced in a study of memory CD4+ T cells and cytomegalovirus serostatus. Single viable CD3+CD4+CD8-CD45RO+ cells were sorted as the memory CD4+ T cells. This table comes from immunoSEQ multiplex PCR, and its TCRdb copy is limited to in-frame clones, with some not included. The sample shows around 26,000 clones, under 85% of them seen only once. What was sequenced was memory CD4+ T cells from blood. Receptors originate from an adult in good health and CMV-seronegative.

This clone was detected only once. The chain employs TRBV7-2 and TRBJ2-7, with 7 bases that match TRBD1. Unmatched junction bases numbered 2, after V lost 2 bases and J lost 1 base. The CDR3 has 14 residues. In germline, CDR1 is SGHTA, CDR2 FQGNSA. The CDR3 loop is CASSLRQGSYEQYF. As DNA, the CDR3 is TGTGCCAGCAGCTTACGACAGGGATCCTACGAGCAGTACTTC.

This rearrangement joins TRBV7-8 to TRBJ1-5; 9 bases are shared with TRBD1. Germline lookup yields CDR1 SGHVS and CDR2 FQNEAQ. The CDR3 consists of 15 residues. Trimming took 5 bases from V and 4 from J; bases not matched to a gene: 6. The CDR3 protein is CASSTFGTGNQPQHF. CDR3 DNA sequence: TGTGCCAGCAGCACTTTCGGGACAGGGAATCAGCCCCAGCATTTT.

The chain carries TRBV27 and TRBJ2-3; TRBD2 might be the D (6 bases). V lost 3 bases and J 4 bases, leaving 17 bases between the germline ends. This CDR3 is built from 16 residues. Germline V gives CDR1 MNHEY, CDR2 SMNVEV (reference sequence). CDR3 nucleotides: TGTGCCAGCAGTTTTTGGGCGGGGCGAGGGGCAGATACGCAGTATTTT. This sequence encodes CASSFWAGRGADTQYF.

The rearrangement uses TRBV7-2 and TRBJ2-5, with D tentatively TRBD1 (7 bases). Germline loops: CDR1 SGHTA, CDR2 FQGNSA. The germline V and J ends were trimmed by 3 bases and 1 base, with 9 bases remaining between them. The CDR3 is 14 residues long. CDR3 loop: CASSFQGGQETQYF. In DNA, the CDR3 is TGTGCCAGCAGCTTCCAGGGGGGCCAAGAGACCCAGTACTTC.

The rearrangement joins TRBV6-1 to TRBJ2-5, with 9 bases matching TRBD2. Germline V gene data show CDR1 as MNHNS and CDR2 as SASEGT. V shed 6 bases, J shed 4 bases, and the junction held 3 bases outside the gene matches. The CDR3 has 13 residues. The CDR3 reads CASRPSGVETQYF. CDR3 in DNA: TGTGCCAGCAGGCCTAGCGGGGTAGAGACCCAGTACTTC.

The gene calls are TRBV11-2 and TRBJ2-3; TRBD2 matches at 10 bases. Trimming removed 1 base from V and 2 bases from J; junction bases left unmatched: 6. The germline V gene encodes CDR1 SGHAT and CDR2 FQNNGV. The CDR3 loop spans 17 amino acids. The DNA for the CDR3 is TGTGCCAGCAGCTTAGGAGGGAGCGGGGGGGTCACAGATACGCAGTATTTT. This gives the protein CASSLGGSGGVTDTQYF.

This chain uses TRBV28 with TRBJ2-3, with TRBD2 identical over 8 bases. The CDR3 contains 15 residues. Trimming took 10 bases from V and 3 from J; bases not matched to a gene: 12. Germline-derived CDR1 and CDR2 are MDHEN and SYDVKM. CDR3 DNA sequence: TGTGCCACCAGACGGGGGGGGGTGCGGACAGATACGCAGTATTTT. Protein product: CATRRGGVRTDTQYF.

The J gene is TRBJ2-3, the V gene TRBV5-1, with 8 bases aligning to TRBD2. V gave up 4 bases and J gave up 3 bases; unmatched junction bases: 4. Per germline, CDR1 SGHRS and CDR2 YFSETQ. The CDR3 loop spans 14 amino acids. The CDR3 sequence is CASSEQRETDTQYF. In DNA form, the CDR3 reads TGCGCCAGCAGCGAGCAGCGGGAGACAGATACGCAGTATTTT. The variable domain in full, with the rest retrieved from reference TRBV5-1 and TRBJ2-3, is KAGVTQTPRYLIKTRGQQVTLSCSPISGHRSVSWYQQTPGQGLQFLFEYFSETQRNKGNFPGRFSGRQFSNSRSEMNVSTLELGDSALYLCASSEQRETDTQYFGPGTRLTVL.

The chain uses TRBV30 and TRBJ1-1; D call uncertain. The CDR3 covers 12 residues. Germline CDR1 GTSNPN, CDR2 SVGIG (reference sequence). V shed 5 bases and J shed 0 bases, with 7 bases lying between them. CDR3 nucleotides: TGTGCCTGGGAACGCATGAACACTGAAGCTTTCTTT. It is translated as CAWERMNTEAFF.

V is TRBV6-1 and J is TRBJ1-2, with D hard to call. This CDR3 is built from 13 residues. V was shortened by 6 bases and J by 4 bases, with 12 bases between the two germline ends. Germline values: CDR1 MNHNS, CDR2 SASEGT. The CDR3 coding sequence is TGTGCCAGCAGACCCAGCCTTTTCTATGGCTACACCTTC. It specifies CASRPSLFYGYTF.

The CDR3: CASTHGLEADYGYTF. CDR3 DNA sequence: TGTGCCAGCACCCATGGGCTGGAGGCGGACTATGGCTACACCTTC. The chain carries TRBV7-2 and TRBJ1-2; D is unclear. V shed 7 bases and J shed 3 bases, with 18 bases lying between them. Germline values: CDR1 SGHTA, CDR2 FQGNSA. This CDR3 has 15 residues.

The J gene is TRBJ2-3, the V gene TRBV11-2; TRBD2 matches 16 bases. Germline CDR1 is SGHAT and CDR2 is FQNNGV. With 5 bases clipped from V and 5 bases from J, the junction kept 13 bases outside the gene matches. The CDR3 is 19 amino acids. CDR3 DNA: TGTGCCAGCAGCCCGACGCCGGGACTAGCGGGGGGGCCCAAAGATACGCAGTATTTT. This translates into CASSPTPGLAGGPKDTQYF.

The chain uses TRBV6-1 and TRBJ1-2; D unresolved. This CDR3 is built from 14 residues. V lost 1 base and J lost 7, with 13 bases in between. Germline V gene lookup returns CDR1 MNHNS and CDR2 SASEGT. The CDR3 nucleotides are TGTGCCAGCAGTGAAGTCGCTTTCCCTGGTGGCTACACCTTC. Translating it yields CASSEVAFPGGYTF.